This T cell receptor beta chain comes out of a study of blood T cell repertoires in COVID-19. Trimming took 1 base from V and 7 from J, leaving 11 bases between them. CDR1 and CDR2 (germline): SGHRS, YFSETQ. The CDR3 contains 13 residues. Clones were read by immunoSEQ multiplex PCR, and TCRdb kept only the in-frame ones, dropping some. The table lists about 160,000 clones, about four fifths of them singletons, with around 8.1% in the top ten. Seattle participants joined during active infection and were tracked over time. This clone was seen once. This TCR derives from a woman aged 60-75 years with COVID-19, enrolled during active disease. Specimen: peripheral blood. The chain couples TRBV5-1 to TRBJ1-1; D is ambiguous. The DNA for the CDR3 is TGCGCCAGCAGCTTGACGGGAACAAATGAAGCTTTCTTT. Translated, it gives CASSLTGTNEAFF.